This T cell receptor (beta chain) originates from a study of T cell responses to AZD1222 COVID-19 vaccine. General study points: Reportedly, nearly half of unique spike TCRs recognized epitopes outside B.1.351/B.1.1.7 mutations.

The data were produced by immunoSEQ multiplex PCR, yet TCRdb's version contains in-frame clones alone and is incomplete. Of around 130,000 clones listed, roughly 88% are singletons. In regard to this clone: Antigen: not known.

The sequences come from peripheral blood, collected 28 days after the second AZD1222 dose. This receptor was identified in an adult who received the AZD1222 COVID-19 vaccine.

The CDR3, as DNA: TGTGCCAGCAGCTATACGGGGGCCGGGGGCTATGGCTACACCTTC. Encoded protein: CASSYTGAGGYGYTF. The V gene is TRBV3-1 (or the pseudogene TRBV3-2), the J gene TRBJ1-2; D is possibly TRBD1 (6 bases). V was cut by 5 bases and J by 4 bases, with 17 bases left in between. Germline V gene data show CDR1 as LGHDT and CDR2 as YNNKEL (reference sequence). This CDR3 is built from 15 residues.